The TCR beta chain described here comes from a study of T cell changes during pregnancy in multiple sclerosis (dated by TCRdb to the late 2010s). Turning to the overall study: The study looked at changes in the T cell repertoire across pregnancy in women with multiple sclerosis.

To note about this clone: Its cognate antigen has yet to be identified. No base-level quality is on record; no much larger clone is a single base apart.

Libraries were prepared through the immunoSEQ multiplex PCR assay. TCRdb carries this immuneACCESS record with in-frame sequences only. Its versions omit some clonotypes, under half of them owing to an unresolved V gene in the studies checked, with the rest unexplained. For this sample there are under 50,000 clones; about 92% appear just once. Together, the top ten hold about 8% of the sample. From the cysteine up to the phenylalanine, the CDR3 has a length of 13 residues. Only the CDR3 portion is preserved as DNA: 39 bases, with reading frame beginning at the first base. The germline V gene sets CDR1 to MNHNS and CDR2 to SASEGT. V gives up 1 base and J gives up 2 bases, and the segment between their germline ends measures 5 bases.

The sample was CD8+ T cells from peripheral blood mononuclear cells, taken in the third trimester of pregnancy. The receptor chain draws on TRBV6-1 and TRBJ1-2; the D gene cannot be named for sure. The TCR was taken from a female donor with multiple sclerosis, enrolled in a pregnancy study. CDR3 reads: CASSEGQNYGYTF. The bases are TGTGCCAGCAGTGAAGGGCAGAACTATGGCTACACCTTC.